One TCR beta chain is described in this entry. Its specificity is unknown. CDR1 and CDR2 (germline): SEHNR, FQNEAQ (reference sequence). The ends were cut back, 2 bases at V and 7 bases at J, with 18 bases in the middle. The CDR3 consists of 15 residues. The data were obtained in a study of OX40 agonist ivuxolimab in advanced cancers. In the study overall: The dose of intravenous ivuxolimab that patients received every 2 weeks ranged from 0.01 to 10 mg/kg. Every patient in dose escalation had hepatocellular carcinoma, melanoma, renal cell or head and neck cancer. Study results and caveats: There was clonal expansion of CD4+ and CD8+ blood T cells by week 6 at 0.1 to 3.0 mg/kg.

The protocol was immunoSEQ multiplex PCR, while the TCRdb copy is restricted to in-frame clones and leaves out a portion. The sample has 65,000 to 100,000 clones, about 85% seen once. The chain has TRBV7-9 and TRBJ2-7, with TRBD1 as a possible D gene (5 bases). Sequenced material: CD4+ or CD8+ T cells sorted from blood, taken in a trial of the OX40 agonist ivuxolimab. The clonotype was recovered from an adult with an advanced solid tumor such as melanoma, head and neck, liver or kidney cancer. CDR3 sequence (DNA): TGTGCCAGCAGCTTAAGGGGTCAGGCCCGTTGGGAGCAGTACTTC. Protein product: CASSLRGQARWEQYF.